Below, 18 T cell receptor beta chains from the same sample are listed, as sequenced in a study of shared clonotypes between healthy human individuals (dated by TCRdb to 2020 to 2022). The library was obtained by the immunoSEQ multiplex PCR assay. TCRdb took this table from immuneACCESS and kept in-frame rearrangements with V and J called. Such tables lack part of the clones; where checked against another copy, unresolved V genes explain under half of the gap, and the rest is unexplained. The sample yields roughly 2.5 million clones; approximately 92% were counted once. Together, the top ten hold about 0.13% of the sample. Specimen: naive CD4+ T cells sorted from blood. The sample's cell subset or site label is to be understood as: CD45RA+ positively selected. All receptors come from a young man in good health.

This chain joins TRBV2 and TRBJ1-1; 9 bases align to TRBD1. This CDR3 has 14 residues. V lost 4 bases to trimming and J lost 5 bases; unmatched junction nucleotides: 5. CDR1 is SNHLY and CDR2 is FYNNEI in the germline V gene. CDR3 DNA: TGTGCCAGCAGTGGGGACAGGGTAGGGACTGAAGCTTTCTTT. This gives the protein CASSGDRVGTEAFF.

Comments on this clone: The same CDR3 is also encoded by other DNA sequences in this sample. This chain links TRBV5-1 with TRBJ2-7; 7 nucleotides align to TRBD1. Germline CDR1 SGHRS, CDR2 YFSETQ. V was pared by 4 bases and J by 2 bases, with 9 bases of the junction left unmatched. CDR3 length: 15 amino acids. CDR3 amino acids: CASSPRQGTAYEQYF. The CDR3 DNA follows: TGCGCCAGCAGCCCAAGACAGGGCACGGCCTACGAGCAGTACTTC.

The gene calls are TRBV4-1 and TRBJ2-7; TRBD2 aligns across 14 bases. The V and J ends lost 2 bases and 0 bases, in that order; junction bases with no gene match: 9. From germline, CDR1 is MGHRA and CDR2 YSYEKL. This CDR3 is built from 19 residues. CDR3 in amino acids: CASSQLRLAGGPGSYEQYF. CDR3 bases: TGCGCCAGCAGCCAACTCCGACTAGCGGGAGGGCCCGGCTCCTACGAGCAGTACTTC.

The V and J genes are TRBV18 and TRBJ2-7; 8 positions match TRBD2. From germline, CDR1 is KGHSH and CDR2 LQKENI. The ends lost 3 bases at V and 5 bases at J; junction bases unmatched: 6. The CDR3 totals 14 residues. The CDR3 region is CASSPSGGPDEQYF. The CDR3 nucleotides read TGTGCCAGCTCACCTTCGGGGGGGCCCGACGAGCAGTACTTC.

The genes are TRBV2 and TRBJ2-5; 7 bases fit TRBD1. V was clipped by 4 bases and J by 1 base; unmatched bases: 6. Germline CDR1 reads SNHLY; CDR2 reads FYNNEI. The CDR3 consists of 15 residues. CDR3 loop: CASSGQGLVQETQYF. Written as DNA, the CDR3 is TGTGCCAGCAGTGGACAGGGCCTGGTCCAAGAGACCCAGTACTTC. Full variable domain (rest looked up from reference TRBV2 and TRBJ2-5): EPEVTQTPSHQVTQMGQEVILRCVPISNHLYFYWYRQILGQKVEFLVSFYNNEISEKSEIFDDQFSVERPDGSNFTLKIRSTKLEDSAMYFCASSGQGLVQETQYFGPGTRLLVL.

The chain employs TRBV6-1 and TRBJ2-7; 9 bases fit TRBD2. Germline V gene lookup returns CDR1 MNHNS and CDR2 SASEGT. The CDR3 totals 14 residues. J was trimmed by 5 bases and V by 4 bases; bases with no gene match: 6. The CDR3 protein is CASSGLAGLDEQYF. CDR3 DNA sequence: TGTGCCAGCAGTGGGCTAGCGGGGCTTGACGAGCAGTACTTC.

The chain recombines TRBV28 with TRBJ2-7, with D possibly matching TRBD1 (5 bases). The CDR3 has 14 amino acids. V was trimmed by 6 bases and J by 4 bases, leaving 16 bases between them. Germline V gives CDR1 MDHEN, CDR2 SYDVKM. This CDR3 reads CASRFFLGAYEQYF. DNA for the CDR3: TGTGCCAGCAGGTTCTTTTTAGGGGCATACGAGCAGTACTTC.

The chain has TRBV19 and TRBJ2-7; a weak D match, TRBD2 (6 bases). CDR1 and CDR2 from the germline V gene are LNHDA and SQIVND (reference sequence). V was shortened by 1 base and J by 1 base, with 8 bases between the two germline ends. The CDR3 is made up of 14 amino acids. The CDR3 sequence: CASSIARGSYEQYF. The DNA of the CDR3 is TGTGCCAGTAGTATAGCTCGGGGGTCCTACGAGCAGTACTTC. Combining the CDR3 with reference TRBV19 and TRBJ2-7 gives the whole variable domain DGGITQSPKYLFRKEGQNVTLSCEQNLNHDAMYWYRQDPGQGLRLIYYSQIVNDFQKGDIAEGYSVSREKKESFPLTVTSAQKNPTAFYLCASSIARGSYEQYFGPGTRLTVT.

The chain links TRBV5-1 to TRBJ2-3; 7 nucleotides line up with TRBD1. V was pared by 4 bases and J by 1 base, with 9 bases of the junction left unmatched. This CDR3 is built from 16 residues. Germline loops: CDR1 SGHRS, CDR2 YFSETQ. This chain's CDR3 is CASSGGDRIRTDTQYF. CDR3 nucleotide sequence: TGCGCCAGCAGCGGTGGGGACAGAATTCGCACAGATACGCAGTATTTT.

This chain joins TRBV7-8 and TRBJ1-2, with D unclear. This CDR3 region has 13 residues. V lost 1 base and J 7 bases, leaving 10 bases between the germline ends. Germline assignment: CDR1 SGHVS and CDR2 FQNEAQ. The CDR3 reads CASSLEGLRGYTF. DNA of the CDR3: TGTGCCAGCAGCTTAGAGGGCCTTCGTGGCTACACCTTC.

In its sample, this clone was seen once. This sample includes further DNA sequences coding for the same CDR3. The rearrangement joins TRBV7-2 to TRBJ1-1; D remains unclear. Trimming took off 5 bases at V and 0 bases at J, with 10 bases between the two ends. This CDR3 comprises 14 residues. CDR1 and CDR2 from the germline V gene are SGHTA and FQGNSA. In DNA form, the CDR3 reads TGTGCCAGCAGCCCAACCCCGTTGAACACTGAAGCTTTCTTT. It specifies CASSPTPLNTEAFF.

In the case of this clone: Other nucleotide sequences in the sample specify the same CDR3. The CDR3 DNA reads TGTGCCAGTAGTTCCTCTGGCCAAGAGACCCAGTACTTC. As protein: CASSSSGQETQYF. This rearrangement joins TRBV19 to TRBJ2-5; D gene uncertain. The CDR3 is made up of 13 amino acids. Germline V gene sequence: CDR1 LNHDA, CDR2 SQIVND (reference sequence). V lost 5 bases and J lost 1, with 8 bases in between. The full variable domain, with the rest looked up from reference TRBV19 and TRBJ2-5, is DGGITQSPKYLFRKEGQNVTLSCEQNLNHDAMYWYRQDPGQGLRLIYYSQIVNDFQKGDIAEGYSVSREKKESFPLTVTSAQKNPTAFYLCASSSSGQETQYFGPGTRLLVL.

This clone was observed once. The chain has TRBV6-6 and TRBJ2-5, with TRBD1 matching over 7 bases. Germline CDR1 is MNHNY and CDR2 is SVGAGI (reference sequence). V shed 5 bases and J 1 base; nucleotides not matched to a gene: 10. The CDR3 sequence is 16 residues long. CDR3 sequence: CASSLQLQGSQETQYF. For the CDR3, the DNA is TGTGCCAGCAGTCTACAACTACAGGGGAGCCAAGAGACCCAGTACTTC.

V and J are TRBV5-1 and TRBJ1-1; D remains ambiguous. This CDR3 contains 16 residues. Germline V gene data show CDR1 as SGHRS and CDR2 as YFSETQ. V was clipped by 0 bases and J by 0 bases, with 12 bases between them. As DNA, the CDR3 is TGCGCCAGCAGCTTGGGCGGACCCCCCATGAACACTGAAGCTTTCTTT. It codes for CASSLGGPPMNTEAFF.

For the CDR3, the DNA is TGTGCCAGTAGTACGGGACTAGGTTTAGATGAGCAGTTCTTC. It translates to CASSTGLGLDEQFF. The chain is built from TRBV19 and TRBJ2-1; 8 bases match TRBD2. The CDR3 length is 14 residues. The V segment lost 4 bases and the J segment 8 bases; nucleotides outside the gene matches: 7. Germline CDR1 and CDR2: LNHDA and SQIVND (reference sequence).

The chain has TRBV28 and TRBJ1-5; 9 bases are shared with TRBD1. The germline gives CDR1 MDHEN, CDR2 SYDVKM. The CDR3 totals 15 residues. V lost 5 bases to trimming and J lost 7 bases; unmatched junction nucleotides: 9. CDR3 DNA sequence: TGTGCCAGCAGTCTGGGACAGGGTAATTCGCAGCCCCAGCATTTT. This translates into CASSLGQGNSQPQHF.

This clone was seen once. The J gene is TRBJ1-6, the V gene TRBV4-1; D gene ambiguous. Germline CDR1 reads MGHRA; CDR2 reads YSYEKL. V was trimmed by 2 bases and J by 0 bases, leaving 14 bases between them. CDR3 length: 18 residues. The CDR3: CASSQRQVTSSYNSPLHF. CDR3 bases: TGCGCCAGCAGCCAACGGCAGGTGACTTCCTCCTATAATTCACCCCTCCACTTT.

V is TRBV7-6 and J is TRBJ1-1; D is perhaps TRBD1 (6 bases). This CDR3 is 15 amino acids long. V lost 1 base, J lost 1 base, and 10 bases lay in between. The germline gives CDR1 SGHVS, CDR2 FNYEAQ. In DNA, the CDR3 is TGTGCCAGCAGCTTAGAGCCCAGGGGGAACACTGAAGCTTTCTTT. Its protein is CASSLEPRGNTEAFF. Using reference TRBV7-6 and TRBJ1-1 for the parts outside the CDR3, the full variable domain is GAGVSQSPRYKVTKRGQDVALRCDPISGHVSLYWYRQALGQGPEFLTYFNYEAQQDKSGLPNDRFSAERPEGSISTLTIQRTEQRDSAMYRCASSLEPRGNTEAFFGQGTRLTVV.